Below, 16 T cell receptor beta chains from the same sample are listed, as sequenced in a study of T cells after posttransplantation cyclophosphamide. The method was immunoSEQ multiplex PCR; TCRdb's version includes in-frame clones alone and lacks a portion of them. The table has about 9,900 clones, approximately 90% seen once. Sampled 1 year posttransplant, controls received myeloablative marrow transplants, methotrexate and a calcineurin inhibitor. Sequences were derived from PBMCs, sampled after an allogeneic stem cell transplant with a calcineurin inhibitor and methotrexate. The receptors here all came from a male patient aged 30 to 39 who received an allogeneic stem cell transplant from an unrelated donor, was CMV-positive, and had no GVHD. A share of the T cells may be of graft donor origin.

The V gene is TRBV6-5, the J gene TRBJ1-2; 9 bases agree with TRBD1. CDR1 is MNHEY, CDR2 SVGAGI, per germline. The CDR3 has 13 amino acids. The ends lost 6 bases at V and 5 bases at J; junction bases unmatched: 4. CDR3 sequence (DNA): TGTGCCAGCAGACGGACAGGGGTGTATGGCTACACCTTC. It yields the protein CASRRTGVYGYTF.

Turning to this clone: The conserved phenylalanine or tryptophan is not found at the CDR3 terminus, so this likely reflects a read error. V usage is TRBV5-4 and J usage is TRBJ1-2, with 8 bases lining up with TRBD1. The trim removed 3 bases at V and 3 bases at J, leaving 13 bases unmatched. From germline, CDR1 is SGHNT and CDR2 YYREEE (reference sequence). This CDR3 region has 17 residues. CDR3 region: CASSWNLTQGAHYGYTL. In DNA, the CDR3 is TGTGCCAGCAGCTGGAATTTAACGCAGGGGGCCCACTATGGCTACACCCTC.

The CDR3 here is CASSPGRTAYNTQYF. CDR3 bases: TGTGCCAGCAGCCCAGGGCGAACGGCATATAATACGCAGTATTTT. The chain links TRBV7-2 to TRBJ2-3; D perhaps matches TRBD1 (5 bases). Germline V CDR1 and CDR2: SGHTA, FQGNSA. The CDR3 has 15 amino acids. V was cut by 5 bases and J by 7 bases, with 19 bases left in between.

V usage is TRBV5-1 and J usage is TRBJ2-1; 13 bases are shared with TRBD2. Germline CDR1 is SGHRS and CDR2 is YFSETQ. J was trimmed by 7 bases and V by 3 bases; bases with no gene match: 4. The CDR3 is 15 amino acids. CDR3 in amino acids: CASSSGLAGVNEQFF. The CDR3 region has the DNA TGCGCCAGCAGCTCCGGACTAGCGGGAGTTAATGAGCAGTTCTTC.

This chain links TRBV5-1 with TRBJ2-3; 11 nucleotides agree with TRBD2. The CDR3 contains 15 residues. CDR1 is SGHRS, CDR2 YFSETQ, per germline. Germline trimming cut 2 bases from V and 6 bases from J; bases unmatched to any gene: 5. Here the CDR3 DNA reads TGCGCCAGCAGCTTACTAGCGGGAGACCCCGATACGCAGTATTTT. Translating gives CASSLLAGDPDTQYF.

V usage is TRBV2 and J usage is TRBJ2-3; 9 bases agree with TRBD1. V trimming: 8 bases; J trimming: 3 bases; junction bases outside the gene matches: 6. Germline values: CDR1 SNHLY, CDR2 FYNNEI. CDR3 length: 14 residues. The CDR3 nucleotides are TGTGCCAGCGCGGGACAGGGTTTGACAGATACGCAGTATTTT. It specifies CASAGQGLTDTQYF.

V is TRBV19 and J is TRBJ2-1; tentative D call: TRBD2 (5 bases). Trimming took 5 bases from V and 3 from J, leaving 17 bases between them. The length of the CDR3 is 16 residues. The germline V gene has CDR1 LNHDA and CDR2 SQIVND (reference sequence). CDR3 residues: CASSSIEAVNYNEQFF. For the CDR3, the DNA is TGTGCCAGTAGTTCCATTGAAGCGGTCAACTACAATGAGCAGTTCTTC.

Here the CDR3 reads CASNHFGTGINEQYF. The CDR3 DNA follows: TGTGCCAGCAACCACTTCGGGACAGGGATCAACGAGCAGTACTTC. V is TRBV27 and J is TRBJ2-7; TRBD1 aligns across 9 bases. Germline V gene sequence: CDR1 MNHEY, CDR2 SMNVEV (reference sequence). The CDR3 spans 15 residues. V gave up 7 bases and J gave up 5 bases; unmatched junction bases: 12.

The chain couples TRBV4-3 to TRBJ1-1, with 8 bases lining up with TRBD1. The CDR3 contains 16 residues. Germline loops: CDR1 LGHNA, CDR2 YSLEER. V shed 0 bases and J 4 bases; nucleotides not matched to a gene: 7. For the CDR3, the DNA is TGCGCCAGCAGCCAAGAAATGCTCACAGGGGGCACTGAAGCTTTCTTT. As protein: CASSQEMLTGGTEAFF.

The chain joins TRBV5-1 to TRBJ2-2; D unresolved. V was cut by 0 bases and J by 2 bases, with 8 bases left in between. There are 15 residues in the CDR3. Germline lookup yields CDR1 SGHRS and CDR2 YFSETQ. Here the CDR3 reads CASSLGLINTGELFF. DNA of the CDR3: TGCGCCAGCAGCTTGGGACTGATTAACACCGGGGAGCTGTTTTTT.

V usage is TRBV2 and J usage is TRBJ2-5, with 12 bases fitting TRBD2. CDR3 length: 16 residues. J was trimmed by 4 bases and V by 3 bases; bases with no gene match: 6. The germline CDR1 and CDR2 sequences are SNHLY and FYNNEI. The CDR3 spells CASSETQLAGGETQYF. The CDR3 region has the DNA TGTGCCAGCAGTGAGACTCAACTAGCGGGAGGAGAGACCCAGTACTTC.

V and J are TRBV28 and TRBJ1-2; 7 bases line up with TRBD1. With 3 bases clipped from V and 4 bases from J, the junction kept 5 bases outside the gene matches. The germline V gene encodes CDR1 MDHEN and CDR2 SYDVKM. The CDR3 extends over 14 amino acids. In DNA, the CDR3 is TGTGCCAGCAGTTTTCCGACAGGGCCCTATGGCTACACCTTC. Its protein is CASSFPTGPYGYTF.

The chain couples TRBV7-3 to TRBJ2-3; maybe TRBD2 (6 bases). The V gene lost 5 bases and the J gene lost 5 bases, with 11 bases spanning the gap. CDR3 length: 13 residues. In germline, CDR1 is SGHTA, CDR2 FQGTGA. CDR3 sequence: CASSREFGDTQYF. The CDR3 region has the DNA TGTGCCAGCAGCCGGGAGTTTGGAGATACGCAGTATTTT.

The rearrangement joins TRBV6-1 to TRBJ2-4; D perhaps matches TRBD2 (7 bases). CDR1 is MNHNS and CDR2 is SASEGT in the germline V gene. The CDR3 runs 14 residues. Trimming left V 7 bases short and J 8 bases short, with 18 bases between. CDR3 nucleotides: TGTGCCAGCACCTACTGGGGGGGGCGGGACATTCAGTACTTC. This gives the protein CASTYWGGRDIQYF.

The chain is built from TRBV19 and TRBJ2-1; TRBD1 aligns across 7 bases. The germline CDR1 and CDR2 sequences are LNHDA and SQIVND (reference sequence). Trimming cost V 6 bases and J 2 bases; bases outside gene matches: 10. This CDR3 has 16 residues. CDR3: CASSTSDRLTYNEQFF. For the CDR3, the DNA is TGTGCCAGTAGCACATCGGACAGGTTAACCTACAATGAGCAGTTCTTC.

The rearrangement links TRBV28 to TRBJ2-7; 8 bases fit TRBD1. The germline CDR1 and CDR2 sequences are MDHEN and SYDVKM. The V segment lost 6 bases and the J segment 0 bases; nucleotides outside the gene matches: 4. The CDR3 loop spans 14 amino acids. CDR3 sequence (DNA): TGTGCCAGCAGGACGGACAGGGCCTCCTACGAGCAGTACTTC. Protein sequence: CASRTDRASYEQYF.